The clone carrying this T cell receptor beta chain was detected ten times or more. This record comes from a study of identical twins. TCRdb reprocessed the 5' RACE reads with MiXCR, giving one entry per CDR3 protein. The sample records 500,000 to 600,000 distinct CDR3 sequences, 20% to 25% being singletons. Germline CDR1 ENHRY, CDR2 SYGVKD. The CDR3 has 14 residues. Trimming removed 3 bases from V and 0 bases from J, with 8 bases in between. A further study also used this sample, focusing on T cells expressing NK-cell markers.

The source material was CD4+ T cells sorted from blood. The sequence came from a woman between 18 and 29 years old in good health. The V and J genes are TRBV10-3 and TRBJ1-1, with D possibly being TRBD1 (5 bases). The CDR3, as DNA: TGTGCCATCAGTGAACAGGCAGTGAACACTGAAGCTTTCTTT. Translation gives CAISEQAVNTEAFF.